This TCR beta chain is drawn from a study of CDR3 diversity in severe acne. MiXCR, applied by TCRdb to the PCR reads, yields one record per CDR3 protein. Counted here are 90,000 or so distinct CDR3 sequences, around half occurring once; the ten biggest clones make up roughly a tenth. The count of this clonotype is one. The CDR3 is made up of 15 amino acids. Germline V gene data show CDR1 as SGDLS and CDR2 as YYNGEE. The ends were cut back, 3 bases at V and 3 bases at J, with 14 bases in the middle. What was sequenced was blood. This TCR was sampled from a male donor in good health, serving as a control. V gene TRBV9 combines with J gene TRBJ2-3; weak D call: TRBD2 (7 bases). The CDR3 nucleotides read TGTGCCAGCAGCGAAGGGGGGGGCGGGACAGATACGCAGTATTTT. Its translation is CASSEGGGGTDTQYF.